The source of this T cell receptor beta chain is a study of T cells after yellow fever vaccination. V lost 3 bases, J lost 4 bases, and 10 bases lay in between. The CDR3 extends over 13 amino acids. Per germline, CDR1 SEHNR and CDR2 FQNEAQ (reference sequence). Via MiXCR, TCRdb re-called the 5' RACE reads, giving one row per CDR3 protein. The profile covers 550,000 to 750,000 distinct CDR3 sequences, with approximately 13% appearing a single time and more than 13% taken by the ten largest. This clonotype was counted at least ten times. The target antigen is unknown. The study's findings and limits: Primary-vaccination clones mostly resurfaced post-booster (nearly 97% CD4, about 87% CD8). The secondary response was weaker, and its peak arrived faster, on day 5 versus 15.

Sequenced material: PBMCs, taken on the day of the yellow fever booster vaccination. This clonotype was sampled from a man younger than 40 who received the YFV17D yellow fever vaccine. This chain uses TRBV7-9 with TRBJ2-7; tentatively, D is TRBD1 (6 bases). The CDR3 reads CASSFRGRYEQYF. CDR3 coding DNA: TGTGCCAGCAGCTTCAGGGGTCGGTACGAGCAGTACTTC.